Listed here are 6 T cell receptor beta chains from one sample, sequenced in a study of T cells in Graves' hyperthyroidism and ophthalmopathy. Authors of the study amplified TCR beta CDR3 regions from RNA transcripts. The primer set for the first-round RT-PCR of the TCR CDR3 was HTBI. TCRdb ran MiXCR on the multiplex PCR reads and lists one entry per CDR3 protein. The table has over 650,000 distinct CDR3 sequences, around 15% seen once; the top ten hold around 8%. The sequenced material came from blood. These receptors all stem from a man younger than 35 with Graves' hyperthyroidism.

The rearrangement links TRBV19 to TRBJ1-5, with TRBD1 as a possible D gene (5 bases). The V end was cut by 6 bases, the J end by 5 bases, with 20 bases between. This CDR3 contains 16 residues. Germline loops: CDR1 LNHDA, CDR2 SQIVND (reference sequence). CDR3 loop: CASRPQAGFSDQPQHF. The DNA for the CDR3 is TGTGCCAGTAGACCTCAGGCAGGGTTTTCCGATCAGCCCCAGCATTTT.

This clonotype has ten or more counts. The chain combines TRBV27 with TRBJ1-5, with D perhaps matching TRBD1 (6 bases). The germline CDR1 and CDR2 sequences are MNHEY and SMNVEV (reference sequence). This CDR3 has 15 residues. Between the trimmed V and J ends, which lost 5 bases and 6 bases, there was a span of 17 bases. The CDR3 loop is CASSAAAGQGQPQHF. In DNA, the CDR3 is TGTGCCAGCAGTGCGGCAGCGGGACAAGGTCAGCCCCAGCATTTT.

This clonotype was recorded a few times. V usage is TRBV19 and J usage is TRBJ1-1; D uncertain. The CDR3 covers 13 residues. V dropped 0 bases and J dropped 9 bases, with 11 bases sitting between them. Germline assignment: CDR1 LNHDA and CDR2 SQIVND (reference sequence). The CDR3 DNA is TGTGCCAGTAGTATAGATCTAGCGGGAAAAGCTTTCTTT. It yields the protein CASSIDLAGKAFF. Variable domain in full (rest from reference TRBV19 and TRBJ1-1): DGGITQSPKYLFRKEGQNVTLSCEQNLNHDAMYWYRQDPGQGLRLIYYSQIVNDFQKGDIAEGYSVSREKKESFPLTVTSAQKNPTAFYLCASSIDLAGKAFFGQGTRLTVV.

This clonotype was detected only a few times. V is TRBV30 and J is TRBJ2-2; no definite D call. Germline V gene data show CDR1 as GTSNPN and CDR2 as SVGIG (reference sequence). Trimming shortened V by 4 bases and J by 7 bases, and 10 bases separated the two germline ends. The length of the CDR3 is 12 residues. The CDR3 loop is CAWTKGVGELFF. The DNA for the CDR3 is TGTGCCTGGACAAAAGGAGTCGGGGAGCTGTTTTTT.

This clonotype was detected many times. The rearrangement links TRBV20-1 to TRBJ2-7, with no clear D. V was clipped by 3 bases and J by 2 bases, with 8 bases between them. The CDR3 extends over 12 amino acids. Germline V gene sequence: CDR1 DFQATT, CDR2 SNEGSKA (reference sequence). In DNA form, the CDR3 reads TGCAGTGCTAGGCGGAACCCCTACGAGCAGTACTTC. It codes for CSARRNPYEQYF.

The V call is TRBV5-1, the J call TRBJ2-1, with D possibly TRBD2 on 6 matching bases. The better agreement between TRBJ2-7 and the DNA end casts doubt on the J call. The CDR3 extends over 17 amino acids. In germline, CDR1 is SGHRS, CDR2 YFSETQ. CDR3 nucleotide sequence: TGCGCCAGCAGCTTGCTCCAACGGGAGAGCTCCTACAATGAGCAGTACTTC. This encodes CASSLLQRESSYNEQYF.